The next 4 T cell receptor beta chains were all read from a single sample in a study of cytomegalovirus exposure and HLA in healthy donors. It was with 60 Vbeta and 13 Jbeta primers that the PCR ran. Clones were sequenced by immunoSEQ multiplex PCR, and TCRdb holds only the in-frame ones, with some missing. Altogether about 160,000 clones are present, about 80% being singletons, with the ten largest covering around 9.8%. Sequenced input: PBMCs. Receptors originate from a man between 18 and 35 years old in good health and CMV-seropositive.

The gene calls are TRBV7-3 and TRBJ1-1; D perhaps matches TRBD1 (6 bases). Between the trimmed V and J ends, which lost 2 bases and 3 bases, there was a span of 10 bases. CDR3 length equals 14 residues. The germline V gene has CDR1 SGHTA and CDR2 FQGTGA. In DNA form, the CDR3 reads TGTGCCAGCAGCTTATGGGGGCCCGACACTGAAGCTTTCTTT. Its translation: CASSLWGPDTEAFF.

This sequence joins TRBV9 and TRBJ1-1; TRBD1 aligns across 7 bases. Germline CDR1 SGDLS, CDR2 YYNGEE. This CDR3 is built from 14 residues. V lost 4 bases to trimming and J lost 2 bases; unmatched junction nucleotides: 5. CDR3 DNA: TGTGCCAGCAGCTCGGGACAGAGAAACACTGAAGCTTTCTTT. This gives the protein CASSSGQRNTEAFF.

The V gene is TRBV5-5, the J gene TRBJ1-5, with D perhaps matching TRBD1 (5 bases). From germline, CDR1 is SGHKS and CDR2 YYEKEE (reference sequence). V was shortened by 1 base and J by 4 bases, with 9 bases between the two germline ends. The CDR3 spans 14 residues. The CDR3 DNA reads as TGTGCCAGCAGCTTGTTTGCAGGGAATCAGCCCCAGCATTTT. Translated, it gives CASSLFAGNQPQHF. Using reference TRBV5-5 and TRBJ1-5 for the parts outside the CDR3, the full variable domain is DAGVTQSPTHLIKTRGQQVTLRCSPISGHKSVSWYQQVLGQGPQFIFQYYEKEERGRGNFPDRFSARQFPNYSSELNVNALLLGDSALYLCASSLFAGNQPQHFGDGTRLSIL.

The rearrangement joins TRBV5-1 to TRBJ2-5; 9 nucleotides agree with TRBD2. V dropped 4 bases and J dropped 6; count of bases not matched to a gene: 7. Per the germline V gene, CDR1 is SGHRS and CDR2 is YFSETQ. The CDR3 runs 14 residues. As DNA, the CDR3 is TGCGCCAGCAGCGGTCTAGCGGGACGGCAGACCCAGTACTTC. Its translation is CASSGLAGRQTQYF.